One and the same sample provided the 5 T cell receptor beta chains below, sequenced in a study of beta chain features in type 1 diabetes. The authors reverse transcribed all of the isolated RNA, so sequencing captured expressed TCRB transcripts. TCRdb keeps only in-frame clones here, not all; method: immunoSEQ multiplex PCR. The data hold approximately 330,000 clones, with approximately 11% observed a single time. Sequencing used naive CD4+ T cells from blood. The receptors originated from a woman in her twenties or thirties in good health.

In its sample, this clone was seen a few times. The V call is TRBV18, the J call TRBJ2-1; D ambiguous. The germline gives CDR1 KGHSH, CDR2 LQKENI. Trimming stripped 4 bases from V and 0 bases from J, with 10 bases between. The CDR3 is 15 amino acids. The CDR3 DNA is TGTGCCAGCTCACGGTTAGAGGACTCCTACAATGAGCAGTTCTTC. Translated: CASSRLEDSYNEQFF.

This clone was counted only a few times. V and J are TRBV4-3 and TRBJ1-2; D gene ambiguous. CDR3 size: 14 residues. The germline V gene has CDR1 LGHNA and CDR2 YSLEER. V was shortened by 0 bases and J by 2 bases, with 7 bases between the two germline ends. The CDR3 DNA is TGCGCCAGCAGCCAAGATCCAGGAAACTATGGCTACACCTTC. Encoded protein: CASSQDPGNYGYTF.

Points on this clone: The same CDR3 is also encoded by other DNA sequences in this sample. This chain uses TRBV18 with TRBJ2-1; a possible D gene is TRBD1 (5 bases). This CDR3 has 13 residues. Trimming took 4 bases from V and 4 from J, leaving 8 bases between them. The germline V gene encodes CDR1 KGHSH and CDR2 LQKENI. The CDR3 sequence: CASSRQGYNEQFF. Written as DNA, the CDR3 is TGTGCCAGCTCACGTCAGGGATACAATGAGCAGTTCTTC.

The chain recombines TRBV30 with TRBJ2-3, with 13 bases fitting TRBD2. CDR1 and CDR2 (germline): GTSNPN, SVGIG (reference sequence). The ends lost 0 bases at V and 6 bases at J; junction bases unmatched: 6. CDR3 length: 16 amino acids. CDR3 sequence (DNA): TGTGCCTGGAGTGTAGGACTAGCGGGAGTAAGTGATACGCAGTATTTT. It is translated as CAWSVGLAGVSDTQYF. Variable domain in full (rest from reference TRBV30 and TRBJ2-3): SQTIHQWPATLVQPVGSPLSLECTVEGTSNPNLYWYRQAAGRGLQLLFYSVGIGQISSEVPQNLSASRPQDRQFILSSKKLLLSDSGFYLCAWSVGLAGVSDTQYFGPGTRLTVL.

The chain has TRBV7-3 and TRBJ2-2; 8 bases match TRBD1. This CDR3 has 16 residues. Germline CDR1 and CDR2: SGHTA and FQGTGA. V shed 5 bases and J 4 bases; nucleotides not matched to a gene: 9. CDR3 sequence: CASSPRTGTTTGELFF. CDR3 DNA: TGTGCCAGCAGCCCCCGGACAGGGACAACCACCGGGGAGCTGTTTTTT.